Presented here are 32 T cell receptor beta chains from one specimen sequenced in a study of tissue T cells after allogeneic stem cell transplantation. Time point noted: mouse harvest day 7 after allogeneic transplant. Each mouse received 10^7 T-cell-depleted marrow cells plus 10^6 splenic CD5+ T cells by tail vein. Libraries were prepared by immunoSEQ multiplex PCR; TCRdb keeps only in-frame clonotypes and omits some of them. The profile shows some 4,000 clones, 50% of them singletons. The material sequenced was lymph node tissue. Receptors were obtained from a female BALB/c mouse given C57BL/6 T cells with graft-versus-host disease after an allogeneic hematopoietic cell transplant.

Worth noting for this clone: Genes and germline come from the mouse. The CDR3 is cut off 1 residue early in the read; its end comes from the germline J gene. The chain is built from TRBV2 and TRBJ2-1, with D perhaps matching TRBD1 (5 bases). The CDR3 length is 15 residues. V was trimmed by 0 bases and J by 1 base, leaving 7 bases between them. Germline lookup yields CDR1 LGHNA and CDR2 YSYQKL. The part of the CDR3 DNA that was read is TGTGCCAGCAGCCAAGACTCAGGGAACTATGCTGAGCAGTTC. Amino acids: CASSQDSGNYAEQF. The full CDR3 protein reads CASSQDSGNYAEQFF.

A word on this clone: Mouse names are used for the genes. The read halts 1 residue ahead of the CDR3 end, with the missing end drawn from the germline J gene. The J gene is TRBJ2-3, the V gene TRBV26; TRBD1 matches 7 bases. From germline, CDR1 is KGHPV and CDR2 FQNQEV (reference sequence). This CDR3 comprises 13 residues. V shed 6 bases and J 1 base; nucleotides not matched to a gene: 1. CDR3 bases read: TGTGCCAGCAGGCAGGGGGGTGCAGAAACGCTGTAT. Its translation is CASRQGGAETLY. The complete CDR3 sequence is CASRQGGAETLYF.

Remarks on this clone: Here the gene names and germline are mouse. The sequenced fragment ends 1 residue before the CDR3 boundary, so the rest is inferred from the germline J gene. The J gene is TRBJ2-7, the V gene TRBV12-2, with no clear D. V lost 0 bases and J lost 6, with 8 bases in between. Germline V lookup: CDR1 SGHLS, CDR2 HYDKME. CDR3 length: 12 residues. The CDR3 is CASSLVTAEQYF. The sequenced part of the CDR3 DNA is TGTGCCAGCTCTCTCGTAACAGCTGAACAGTAC.

To note about this clone: The germline and genes are mouse ones. The read ends 1 residue early relative to the CDR3; the germline J gene fills the gap. The chain employs TRBV23 and TRBJ2-4; TRBD2 is the table's D call and was not checked against the DNA. Germline V gene data show CDR1 as KGHTA and CDR2 as FQNQQP. The CDR3 length is 16 residues. Partial CDR3 DNA: TGCTCCAGCAGTCAATCATCTGGGGGGCGCTACGACACCTTGTAC. Its translation is CSSSQSSGGRYDTLY. The entire CDR3 protein reads CSSSQSSGGRYDTLYF.

Notes on this clone: Here the gene names and germline are mouse. The read comes to an end 1 residue before the CDR3 does, leaving the germline J gene to fill in the end. Other DNA sequences in the same sample also yield this CDR3. The rearrangement links TRBV26 to TRBJ2-2; 7 bases fit TRBD1. The CDR3 runs 16 residues. J was trimmed by 0 bases and V by 4 bases; bases with no gene match: 5. Germline V gene data show CDR1 as KGHPV and CDR2 as FQNQEV (reference sequence). The CDR3 protein is CASSPPGTANTGQLYF. The sequenced part of the CDR3 DNA is TGTGCCAGCAGTCCTCCCGGGACAGCAAACACCGGGCAGCTCTAC.

In its sample, this clone was seen once. Gene names refer to mouse genes. The read finishes 1 residue shy of the CDR3 end, and the germline J gene is used to complete it. J is TRBJ2-4 and V is TRBV16; 8 nucleotides align to TRBD1. V dropped 3 bases and J dropped 4; count of bases not matched to a gene: 3. The V gene's germline CDR1 is SGHSA and CDR2 FRNQAP. The CDR3 runs 14 residues. The CDR3 protein is CASSFRQGKNTLYF. Incomplete CDR3 DNA: TGTGCAAGCAGCTTTAGACAGGGGAAAAACACCTTGTAC.

For this clone: Mouse germline and gene names are used. The sequence runs out 1 residue before the end of the CDR3; the remainder is reconstructed from the germline J gene. The chain links TRBV13-2 to TRBJ1-1, with 12 bases that match TRBD1. Germline lookup yields CDR1 NNHNN and CDR2 SYGAGS (reference sequence). This CDR3 is built from 14 residues. With 5 bases clipped from V and 3 bases from J, the junction kept 2 bases outside the gene matches. Incomplete CDR3 DNA: TGTGCCAGCGGGGGGACAGGGGGCGACACAGAAGTCTTC. It specifies CASGGTGGDTEVF. The full CDR3 sequence reads CASGGTGGDTEVFF.

Of note for this clone: Gene names denote mouse genes. The CDR3 goes on 1 residue after the read ends, and that part is filled in from the germline J gene. The V and J genes are TRBV19 and TRBJ1-1; TRBD1 aligns across 7 bases. Trimming cost V 4 bases and J 4 bases; bases outside gene matches: 4. CDR1 and CDR2 from the germline V gene are FNHDT and SITEND (reference sequence). This CDR3 contains 13 residues. The sequenced CDR3 bases are TGTGCCAGCAGTGACAGGGTGGCCACAGAAGTCTTC. This encodes CASSDRVATEVF. The full CDR3 is CASSDRVATEVFF.

Worth noting for this clone: Mouse gene names apply. Coverage ceases 1 residue before the CDR3 finishes, and the germline J gene fills in the end. The gene calls are TRBV3 and TRBJ2-1; the D is unclear. The CDR3 length is 13 residues. Germline CDR1 SNHLY, CDR2 FYNGKV (reference sequence). Trimming stripped 2 bases from V and 3 bases from J, with 5 bases between. The CDR3 region is CASSLHFYAEQFF. The CDR3 DNA, read in part, is TGTGCCAGCAGCTTACACTTCTATGCTGAGCAGTTC.

There are a few counts of this clone. Any gene name here is a mouse gene name. Read data end 1 residue before the CDR3 end; the end is taken from the germline J gene. V gene TRBV23 combines with J gene TRBJ2-7; TRBD2, the table's D call, lacks a check against the DNA. Looked up from germline, CDR1 is KGHTA and CDR2 is FQNQQP. The CDR3 is made up of 14 amino acids. CDR3 DNA (partial): TGCTCCAGCAGTCCGGGACTGGGGGCCTATGAACAGTAC. Its translation: CSSSPGLGAYEQY. The whole CDR3 region reads CSSSPGLGAYEQYF. Using reference TRBV23 and TRBJ2-7 for the parts outside the CDR3, the full variable domain is DAAVTQKPRYLIKMKGQEAEMKCIPEKGHTAVFWYQQKQSKELKFLIYFQNQQPLDQIDMVKERFSAVCPSSSLCSLGIRTCEAEDSALYLCSSSPGLGAYEQYFGPGTRLTVL.

As to this clone: Here the gene names and germline are mouse. The missing CDR3 end, 1 residue past where the read stops, is filled in from the germline J gene. The genes are TRBV3 and TRBJ1-3; D is ambiguous. The CDR3 has 12 amino acids. V lost 6 bases, J lost 2 bases, and 5 bases lay in between. CDR1 is SNHLY and CDR2 is FYNGKV in the germline V gene (reference sequence). CDR3 bases read: TGTGCCAGCAGTCCTACTGGAAATACGCTCTAT. It encodes CASSPTGNTLY. The full CDR3 sequence reads CASSPTGNTLYF.

On this clone: Gene names denote mouse genes. The read finishes 1 residue shy of the CDR3 end, and the germline J gene is used to complete it. This rearrangement joins TRBV13-2 to TRBJ2-5; D might be TRBD2 (6 bases). CDR3 length equals 13 residues. V gave up 5 bases and J gave up 2 bases, with 9 bases separating them. Per germline, CDR1 NNHNN and CDR2 SYGAGS (reference sequence). The sequenced CDR3 bases are TGTGCCAGCGGAAGCTGGGGCCAAGACACCCAGTAC. It is translated as CASGSWGQDTQY. The full-length CDR3 reads as CASGSWGQDTQYF.

A remark on this clone: Gene names refer to mouse genes. The read finishes 1 residue shy of the CDR3 end, and the germline J gene is used to complete it. The chain combines TRBV17 with TRBJ2-1; 10 bases align to TRBD2. J lost 6 bases, V lost 2 bases, and 4 bases had no gene match. CDR3 size: 15 residues. CDR1 is MNHDT, CDR2 YYDKIL, per germline. The CDR3 spells CASSRLGGPFAEQFF. CDR3 DNA (partial): TGTGCTAGCAGTAGACTGGGGGGGCCCTTTGCTGAGCAGTTC.

In the case of this clone: Gene names refer to mouse genes. The CDR3 goes on 1 residue after the read ends, and that part is filled in from the germline J gene. The V gene is TRBV3, the J gene TRBJ1-1, with D possibly matching TRBD1 (5 bases). The CDR3 is 12 residues long. CDR1 is SNHLY, CDR2 FYNGKV, per germline (reference sequence). Trimming removed 3 bases at V and 4 bases at J, with 6 bases between. CDR3 loop: CASSLDITEVFF. The DNA read from the CDR3 is TGTGCCAGCAGCTTGGACATCACAGAAGTCTTC.

Points on this clone: Germline and genes: mouse. With the read ending 1 residue before the CDR3 end, the germline J gene is used to fill in that end. The chain is built from TRBV13-1 and TRBJ2-3, with 12 positions matching TRBD2. The junction had 1 base not matched to a gene; V was cut back by 5 bases and J by 3 bases. CDR1 NSHNY and CDR2 SYGAGN come from the germline V gene. The CDR3 spans 14 residues. Here the CDR3 reads CASRDWGGAETLYF. CDR3 DNA, as far as it was read: TGTGCCAGCAGGGACTGGGGGGGGGCAGAAACGCTGTAT.

Regarding this clone: Gene names are mouse gene names. Read sequence stops 1 residue before the CDR3 end, and the germline J gene provides the missing end. V gene TRBV3 combines with J gene TRBJ1-1; 10 positions match TRBD1. Germline CDR1 is SNHLY and CDR2 is FYNGKV (reference sequence). CDR3 length equals 15 residues. V dropped 5 bases and J dropped 1; count of bases not matched to a gene: 4. CDR3 DNA, as far as it was read: TGTGCCAGCAGCCCCGACAGGGGGCGAAACACAGAAGTCTTC. This translates into CASSPDRGRNTEVF. The full CDR3 reads CASSPDRGRNTEVFF.

Points on this clone: Each gene name is a mouse one. The read halts 1 residue ahead of the CDR3 end, with the missing end drawn from the germline J gene. V usage is TRBV4 and J usage is TRBJ2-7, with 11 bases lining up with TRBD2. CDR1 is LGHDT, CDR2 YNNKQL, per germline (reference sequence). V lost 5 bases to trimming and J lost 4 bases; unmatched junction nucleotides: 4. The CDR3 loop spans 14 amino acids. The CDR3 protein is CASSAGTGGYEQYF. CDR3 DNA, as far as it was read: TGTGCCAGCAGCGCCGGGACTGGGGGTTATGAACAGTAC.

As regards this clone: Gene names are mouse gene names. The CDR3 end is not reached by the read, which stops 1 residue before it; the germline J gene fills it in. The chain is built from TRBV12-1 and TRBJ2-3, with 8 bases aligning to TRBD1. From germline, CDR1 is SGHSN and CDR2 HYEKVE. V gave up 0 bases and J gave up 1 base; unmatched junction bases: 2. CDR3 length equals 15 residues. The CDR3 sequence is CASSLGQGGAETLYF. The covered CDR3 bases are TGTGCCAGCTCTCTCGGACAGGGCGGTGCAGAAACGCTGTAT.

On this clone itself: Mouse names are used for the genes. The sequence runs out 1 residue before the end of the CDR3; the remainder is reconstructed from the germline J gene. The rearrangement links TRBV26 to TRBJ2-5; tentatively, D is TRBD1 (5 bases). Germline assignment: CDR1 KGHPV and CDR2 FQNQEV (reference sequence). Trimming took off 4 bases at V and 0 bases at J, with 8 bases between the two ends. The CDR3 contains 14 residues. The sequenced CDR3 bases are TGTGCCAGCAGTCCGGACAATAACCAAGACACCCAGTAC. It codes for CASSPDNNQDTQY. The complete CDR3 reads CASSPDNNQDTQYF.

Remarks on this clone: Genes and germline are mouse. From the germline J gene comes the end of the CDR3, since the read stops 1 residue before it. The chain carries TRBV16 and TRBJ2-7; either TRBD1 or TRBD2 may supply D (5 bases each). Germline CDR1 reads SGHSA; CDR2 reads FRNQAP. The V end lost 4 bases, the J end lost 3 bases, and 10 bases lay between the germline ends. This CDR3 is built from 13 residues. CDR3 DNA (partial): TGTGCAAGCAGCTCCGGGACCCTCTATGAACAGTAC. The encoded protein is CASSSGTLYEQY. The complete CDR3 protein is CASSSGTLYEQYF. Complete variable domain (other parts from reference TRBV16 and TRBJ2-7): NAGVIQTPRHKVTGKGQEATLWCEPISGHSAVFWYRQTIVQGLEFLTYFRNQAPIDDSGMPKERFSAQMPNQSHSTLKIQSTQPQDSAVYLCASSSGTLYEQYFGPGTRLTVL.

Regarding this clone: All gene names here are mouse names. The read halts 1 residue ahead of the CDR3 end, with the missing end drawn from the germline J gene. This chain links TRBV26 with TRBJ2-3, with 10 nucleotides matching TRBD2. This CDR3 has 14 amino acids. Germline V gives CDR1 KGHPV, CDR2 FQNQEV (reference sequence). V was pared by 6 bases and J by 1 base, with 1 base of the junction left unmatched. CDR3 sequence: CASSGLGGAETLYF. CDR3 DNA (partial): TGTGCCAGCAGCGGACTGGGGGGTGCAGAAACGCTGTAT.

Turning to this clone: Each gene name is a mouse one. Here the CDR3 reads CASSPRGAEQFF. Partial CDR3 DNA: TGTGCCAGCAGCCCGAGGGGTGCTGAGCAGTTC. V and J are TRBV3 and TRBJ2-1, with D possibly being TRBD1 (5 bases). The DNA ends 1 residue before the CDR3 does, and the rest of the CDR3 is filled in from the germline J gene. V gave up 5 bases and J gave up 6 bases, with 8 bases separating them. This CDR3 is 12 amino acids long. Germline-derived CDR1 and CDR2 are SNHLY and FYNGKV (reference sequence).

About this clone itself: A read error may be the cause here, since a much bigger clone is one base away. Gene names denote mouse genes. The sequence runs out 1 residue before the end of the CDR3; the remainder is reconstructed from the germline J gene. The chain couples TRBV13-1 to TRBJ2-1; tentatively, D is TRBD2 (7 bases). V was trimmed by 7 bases and J by 7 bases, leaving 15 bases between them. The CDR3 has 13 residues. Looked up from germline, CDR1 is NSHNY and CDR2 is SYGAGN. The CDR3 here is CASCGGGRAEQFF. The sequenced CDR3 bases are TGTGCCAGCTGTGGAGGGGGGCGGGCTGAGCAGTTC.

Notes on this clone: Germline and genes: mouse. CDR3 protein: CASSPGTTGQLYF. Incomplete CDR3 DNA: TGTGCCAGCAGCCCGGGGACGACCGGGCAGCTCTAC. V gene TRBV3 combines with J gene TRBJ2-2; D may correspond to TRBD1 or TRBD2 (5 bases each). Coverage ceases 1 residue before the CDR3 finishes, and the germline J gene fills in the end. Trimming cost V 5 bases and J 5 bases, with 9 bases left between them. Germline CDR1 is SNHLY and CDR2 is FYNGKV (reference sequence). This CDR3 has 13 residues.

The table lists this clone with a count of one. Mouse gene names and germline throughout. CDR3 sequence: CASSIKGGGNTEVFF. The covered CDR3 bases are TGTGCCAGCAGTATAAAGGGGGGGGGAAACACAGAAGTCTTC. This chain joins TRBV19 and TRBJ1-1; D may be TRBD1 (6 bases). The sequenced fragment ends 1 residue before the CDR3 boundary, so the rest is inferred from the germline J gene. Per germline, CDR1 FNHDT and CDR2 SITEND (reference sequence). This CDR3 has 15 amino acids. The V gene lost 1 base and the J gene lost 1 base, with 11 bases spanning the gap.

This clone was counted only a few times. Mouse names are used for the genes. The read finishes 1 residue shy of the CDR3 end, and the germline J gene is used to complete it. The V and J genes are TRBV26 and TRBJ1-4; weak D call: TRBD1 (5 bases). This CDR3 is 15 amino acids long. Germline V CDR1 and CDR2: KGHPV, FQNQEV (reference sequence). Trimming shortened V by 0 bases and J by 4 bases, and 9 bases separated the two germline ends. The chain's CDR3 is CASSLSNRNNERLFF. The sequenced CDR3 bases are TGTGCCAGCAGTCTGTCGAACAGGAACAACGAAAGATTATTT. Full variable domain (outside the CDR3, taken from reference TRBV26 and TRBJ1-4): NSKVIQTPRYLVKGQGQKAKMRCIPEKGHPVVFWYQQNKNNEFKFLINFQNQEVLQQIDMTEKRFSAECPSNSPCSLEIQSSEAGDSALYLCASSLSNRNNERLFFGHGTKLSVL.

Turning to this clone: Gene names and germline match the mouse. The CDR3 is cut off 1 residue early in the read; its end comes from the germline J gene. The chain links TRBV19 to TRBJ2-2, with 10 bases matching TRBD2. The CDR3 is made up of 15 amino acids. Trimming at V came to 5 bases and at J to 0 bases, leaving 1 base not matched to a gene. In germline, CDR1 is FNHDT, CDR2 SITEND (reference sequence). The CDR3 sequence is CASRTGGANTGQLYF. CDR3 bases read: TGTGCCAGCAGAACTGGGGGGGCAAACACCGGGCAGCTCTAC.

For this clone: All gene names here are mouse names. The CDR3 goes on 1 residue after the read ends, and that part is filled in from the germline J gene. The chain uses TRBV19 and TRBJ1-1; D gene ambiguous. V gave up 1 base and J gave up 2 bases, with 9 bases separating them. Germline loops: CDR1 FNHDT, CDR2 SITEND (reference sequence). This CDR3 has 14 amino acids. The CDR3 here is CASSISGGNTEVFF. Incomplete CDR3 DNA: TGTGCCAGCAGTATATCGGGAGGCAACACAGAAGTCTTC.

As to this clone: Gene labels here are mouse ones. The read ends 1 residue before the CDR3 terminus; that terminus is restored from the germline J gene. This chain links TRBV3 with TRBJ1-3; D remains unclear. This CDR3 contains 11 residues. Deletions cut 3 bases from V and 6 bases from J, with 3 bases between. Germline V gives CDR1 SNHLY, CDR2 FYNGKV (reference sequence). CDR3 DNA, as far as it was read: TGTGCCAGCAGCTTCTCAAATACGCTCTAT. Translated, it gives CASSFSNTLY. The complete CDR3 protein is CASSFSNTLYF.

This clone has only a few counts. The listed genes are named as in mouse. The CDR3 end is not reached by the read, which stops 1 residue before it; the germline J gene fills it in. This chain connects TRBV15 to TRBJ1-5, with D tentatively TRBD1 (6 bases). CDR3 length equals 14 residues. The V gene lost 3 bases and the J gene lost 4 bases, with 10 bases spanning the gap. Germline values: CDR1 SGHND, CDR2 FRSKSL. The CDR3 loop is CASSFGGANQAPLF. CDR3 DNA (partial): TGTGCCAGCAGTTTCGGGGGGGCGAACCAGGCTCCGCTT.

This clone was found a few times. Mouse gene names and germline throughout. The CDR3 extends 1 residue past the end of the read, so its final part is completed from the germline J gene. The rearrangement links TRBV26 to TRBJ2-7, with D perhaps TRBD1 (5 bases). Germline CDR1 KGHPV, CDR2 FQNQEV (reference sequence). The V end lost 3 bases, the J end lost 5 bases, and 8 bases lay between the germline ends. The CDR3 consists of 12 residues. The sequenced CDR3 bases are TGTGCCAGCAGTCTCGGCAGGGATGAACAGTAC. Translation: CASSLGRDEQY. The CDR3 as a whole reads CASSLGRDEQYF. The whole variable domain, filled in from reference TRBV26 and TRBJ2-7, reads NSKVIQTPRYLVKGQGQKAKMRCIPEKGHPVVFWYQQNKNNEFKFLINFQNQEVLQQIDMTEKRFSAECPSNSPCSLEIQSSEAGDSALYLCASSLGRDEQYFGPGTRLTVL.

This clone has only a few counts. Germline and genes: mouse. Sequencing ends 1 residue short of the CDR3 end; the germline J gene provides the rest. This chain joins TRBV14 and TRBJ1-3; D possibly corresponds to TRBD1 (6 bases). Germline V gene data show CDR1 as SGHDT and CDR2 as FRDEAV. This CDR3 has 14 amino acids. V lost 3 bases to trimming and J lost 0 bases, with 7 bases between them. The DNA read from the CDR3 is TGTGCCAGCAGTTGGGACAATTCTGGAAATACGCTCTAT. Its translation is CASSWDNSGNTLY. The CDR3 in full is CASSWDNSGNTLYF.